The TCR beta chain described here comes from a study of beta chain features in type 1 diabetes. Study-level results: Within patients, naive, central memory and Treg TCRB repertoires seemed more similar than within healthy donors. Shortening of TCRB CDR3s, moderate but significant, appeared in all four CD4+ subsets of Type 1 diabetes patients.

The entirety of the isolated RNA underwent reverse transcription, so expressed TCRB transcripts were sequenced. TCRdb's table, derived via immunoSEQ multiplex PCR, lists solely in-frame clones and lacks some. The sample shows under 150,000 clones, about 18% of them seen only once. Concerning this clone itself: Its antigen is unidentified.

Germline V gene sequence: CDR1 SGHTA, CDR2 FQGNSA. V lost 3 bases to trimming and J lost 3 bases, with 8 bases between them. There are 13 residues in the CDR3. Sequenced input: central memory CD4+ T cells from blood. This clonotype originated in a man aged 18-30 years with type 1 diabetes. This chain uses TRBV7-2 with TRBJ2-5; D call uncertain. The DNA of the CDR3 is TGTGCCAGCAGCTTCCAGGCAAAAGAGACCCAGTACTTC. Amino acid sequence: CASSFQAKETQYF.